This entry describes one T cell receptor beta chain. The sample comes from a study of blood T cell repertoires in COVID-19. The CDR3 totals 16 residues. Germline V gene sequence: CDR1 MNHNY, CDR2 SVGAGI (reference sequence). The trim removed 4 bases at V and 3 bases at J, leaving 7 bases unmatched. This table comes from immunoSEQ multiplex PCR, and its TCRdb copy is limited to in-frame clones, with some not included. The table lists more than 350,000 clones, 85% to 90% of them singletons. Source material: PBMCs or T cells enriched from blood (not recorded which). The chain employs TRBV6-6 and TRBJ1-5; 9 bases line up with TRBD1. The TCR was taken from a man younger than 35 who had recovered from COVID-19. CDR3 DNA sequence: TGTGCCAGCAGTTCCGGGACAGGGCTCAACAATCAGCCCCAGCATTTT. Residues: CASSSGTGLNNQPQHF.